This T cell receptor (beta chain) was sequenced in a study of read filtering for tumor transcriptome and immune sequencing. The overall study: By R-ISS, stages I, II and III held about 8, 16 and 7 patients. Whole-transcriptome libraries were prepared after DNase treatment.

Germline V gene sequence: CDR1 SEHNR, CDR2 FQNEAQ (reference sequence). The CDR3 has 18 residues. With V trimmed by 3 bases and J by 0 bases, 11 bases remained unmatched. From 350 to 500 ng of RNA, a library with molecular barcoded alpha/delta and beta/gamma adaptors was made. Using its own MiXCR run on the reads, TCRdb lists one record per CDR3 protein. The sample has more than 35,000 distinct CDR3 sequences, approximately 15% seen once; the top ten hold 18%. This clonotype was counted many times. Sequencing input: a population of CD138-negative cells sorted from bone marrow. The chain uses TRBV7-9 and TRBJ2-3; 8 bases agree with TRBD1. The source is a donor over 35 with multiple myeloma. CDR3 nucleotide sequence: TGTGCCAGCAGCTTTTACCCCGGGACAGGCGTCAGCACAGATACGCAGTATTTT. Its translation: CASSFYPGTGVSTDTQYF.